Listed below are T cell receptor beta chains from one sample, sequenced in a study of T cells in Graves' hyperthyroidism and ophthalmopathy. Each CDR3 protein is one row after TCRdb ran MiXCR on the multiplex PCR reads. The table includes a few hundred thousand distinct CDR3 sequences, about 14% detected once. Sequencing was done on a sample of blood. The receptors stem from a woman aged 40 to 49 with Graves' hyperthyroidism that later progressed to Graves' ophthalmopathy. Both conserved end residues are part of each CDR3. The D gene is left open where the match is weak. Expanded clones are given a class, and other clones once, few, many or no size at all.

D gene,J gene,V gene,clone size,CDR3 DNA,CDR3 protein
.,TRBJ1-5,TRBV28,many,TGTGCCAGCACGAGACCGGGCCTGTATAGCAATCAGCCCCAGCATTTT,CASTRPGLYSNQPQHF
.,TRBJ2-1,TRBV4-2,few,TGTGCCAGCAGCCCGCTAGGGACAAAGCAGTTCTTC,CASSPLGTKQFF
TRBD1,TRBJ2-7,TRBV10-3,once,TGTGCCATCAGCGCCTCCGGGACAGTCTCCTACGAGCAGTACTTC,CAISASGTVSYEQYF
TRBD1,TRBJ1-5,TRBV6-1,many,TGTGCCAGCGGGGCCGGGACAGGGTGGAATCAGCCCCAGCATTTT,CASGAGTGWNQPQHF
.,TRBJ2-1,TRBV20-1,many,TGCAGTGCCCCCCGACTAGGTAGTCCCTACAATGAGCAGTTCTTC,CSAPRLGSPYNEQFF
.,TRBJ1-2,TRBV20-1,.,TGCAGTGCTCCCAGTAAATTAGCTAACTATGGCTACATCTTT,CSAPSKLANYGYIF
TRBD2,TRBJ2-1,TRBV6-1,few,TGTGCCAGCAGCCCCGGGAGGCGTGCCTACAATGAGCAGTTCTTC,CASSPGRRAYNEQFF
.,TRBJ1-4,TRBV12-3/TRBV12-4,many,TGTGCCAGCAGTTTAGTTGCAGGGACTAATGAAAAACTGTTTTTT,CASSLVAGTNEKLFF
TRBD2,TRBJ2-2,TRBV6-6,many,TGTGCCAGCAGTTACGGGTTAGGACTAGGATCCGGGGAGCTGTTTTTT,CASSYGLGLGSGELFF
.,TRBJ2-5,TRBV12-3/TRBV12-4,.,TGTGCCAGCAGTTTATGGTCCCAAGTGGAGACCCAGTACTTC,CASSLWSQVETQYF
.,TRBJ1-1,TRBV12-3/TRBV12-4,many,TGTGCCAGCAGAGAACAGGGTATCATGAACACTGAAGCTTTCTTT,CASREQGIMNTEAFF
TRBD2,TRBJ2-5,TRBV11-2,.,TGTGCCAGCAGCCAACCGGGACTAGCGATTAGGGAGACCCAGTACTTC,CASSQPGLAIRETQYF
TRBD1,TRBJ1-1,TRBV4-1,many,TGCGCCAGCAGCCACCTCGGGACAGGCACTGAAGCTTTCTTT,CASSHLGTGTEAFF
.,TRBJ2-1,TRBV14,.,TGTGCCAGCAGCCAAGGCAAGGGATTTGGGAACAATGAGCAGTTCTTC,CASSQGKGFGNNEQFF
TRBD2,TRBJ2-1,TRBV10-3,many,TGTGCCATCAGTGAGTTTCTACTAGCGCTCCCGAGCTCCTACAATGAGCAGTTCTTC,CAISEFLLALPSSYNEQFF
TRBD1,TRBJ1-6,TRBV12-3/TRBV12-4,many,TGTGCCAGCACGCAGGACAGGACACTCGGTAATTCACCCCTCCACTTT,CASTQDRTLGNSPLHF
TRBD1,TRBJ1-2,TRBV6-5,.,TGTGCCAGCAGTTATGGGGACAGGGAATATGGCTACACCTTC,CASSYGDREYGYTF
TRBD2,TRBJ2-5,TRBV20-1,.,TGCAGTGCTAGAGGTGGGGCTAGCGGGACCAAAGAGACCCAGTACTTC,CSARGGASGTKETQYF
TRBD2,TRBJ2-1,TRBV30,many,TGTGCCTGGAGTGACGTCCCTAGCGGGAGCAAGTTCTTC,CAWSDVPSGSKFF
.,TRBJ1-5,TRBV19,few,TGTGCCAGTAGTATAGATAGGGGGGCTTGGCAGCCCCAGCATTTT,CASSIDRGAWQPQHF
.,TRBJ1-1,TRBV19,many,TGTGCCAGTAGCAGGCAGCCTGACACTGAAGCTTTCTTT,CASSRQPDTEAFF
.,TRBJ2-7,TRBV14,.,TGTGCCAGCAGCCCGATAGGTGAAGGGCGGGACGAGCAGTACTTC,CASSPIGEGRDEQYF
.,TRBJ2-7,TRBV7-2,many,TGTGCCAGCAGCTTAATACGGGGCCACTACGAGCAGTACTTC,CASSLIRGHYEQYF
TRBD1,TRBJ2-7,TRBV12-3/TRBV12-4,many,TGTGCCAGCAGTCCCGTCGACAGGGGGTGGAACGAGCAGTACTTC,CASSPVDRGWNEQYF
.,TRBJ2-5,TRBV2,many,TGTGCCAGCAGCCCGACAGTGACCCAAGAGACCCAGTACTTC,CASSPTVTQETQYF
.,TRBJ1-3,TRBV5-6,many,TGTGCCAGCAGCCCGACAGAGACGGGAACAGGGAGGATCATATATTTT,CASSPTETGTGRIIYF
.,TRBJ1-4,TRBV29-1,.,TGCAGCGTTGAATCAGAGACAACTAATGAAAAACTGTTTTTT,CSVESETTNEKLFF
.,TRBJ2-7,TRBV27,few,TGTGCCAGCAGTTTAGCTGGAGATACCTACGAGCAGTACTTC,CASSLAGDTYEQYF
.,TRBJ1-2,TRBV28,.,TGTGCCAGCAGCGTTCGGCCGGGACCTAGTGGCTACACCTTC,CASSVRPGPSGYTF
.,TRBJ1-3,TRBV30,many,TGTGCCTGGAGTCCCAGGACGAGTGGAAACACCATATATTTT,CAWSPRTSGNTIYF
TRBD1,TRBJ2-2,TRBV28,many,TGTGCCACTAGACTCGCCGGGACAGGGAACGGGGAGCTGTTTTTT,CATRLAGTGNGELFF
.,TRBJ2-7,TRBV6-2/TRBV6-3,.,TGTGCCAGCAGTTTCGTGGACGCCTACCTACCTCCCTACGAGCAGTACTTC,CASSFVDAYLPPYEQYF
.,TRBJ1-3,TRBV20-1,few,TGCAGTGCTAGGTTAGCTGGAAACACCATATATTTT,CSARLAGNTIYF
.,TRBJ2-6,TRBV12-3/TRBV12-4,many,TGTGCCAGCCGTGGGGCGCCATACGTCCTGACTTTC,CASRGAPYVLTF
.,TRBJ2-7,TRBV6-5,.,TGTGCCAGCAGTTACTCAGGGGTCTCCGAGCAGTACTTC,CASSYSGVSEQYF
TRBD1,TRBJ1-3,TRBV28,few,TGTGCCAGCACCCGGGACAGCACTGGAAACACCATATATTTT,CASTRDSTGNTIYF
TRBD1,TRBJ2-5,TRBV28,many,TGTGCCAGCAGTTTCTTTGACAGGGCGGGGACCCAGTACTTC,CASSFFDRAGTQYF
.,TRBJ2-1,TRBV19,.,TGTGCCAGTAGCGAGGTAGGGGGGGCCTCCTACAATGAGCAGTTCTTC,CASSEVGGASYNEQFF
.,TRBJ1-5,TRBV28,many,TGTGCCAGCACCGTCCGGGGTCAGCCCCAGCATTTT,CASTVRGQPQHF
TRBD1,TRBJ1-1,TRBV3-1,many,TGTGCCAGCAGCCAAAGGACAGGGAGCACTGAAGCTTTCTTT,CASSQRTGSTEAFF
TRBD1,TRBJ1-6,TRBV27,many,TGTGCCAGCAGACTTACAGGGGGCGGCCATTCACCCCTCCACTTT,CASRLTGGGHSPLHF